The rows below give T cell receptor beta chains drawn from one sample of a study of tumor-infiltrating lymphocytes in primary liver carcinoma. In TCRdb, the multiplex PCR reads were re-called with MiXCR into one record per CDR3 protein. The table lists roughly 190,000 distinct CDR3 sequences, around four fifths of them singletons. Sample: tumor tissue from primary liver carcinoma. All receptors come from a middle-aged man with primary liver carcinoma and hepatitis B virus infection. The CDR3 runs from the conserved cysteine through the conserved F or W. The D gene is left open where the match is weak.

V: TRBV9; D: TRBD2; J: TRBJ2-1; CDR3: CASSVPLAGVNEQFF
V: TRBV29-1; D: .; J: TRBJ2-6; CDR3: CSVGVQGGVNLLTF
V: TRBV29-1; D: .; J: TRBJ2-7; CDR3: CSAQGLAGDYKQYF
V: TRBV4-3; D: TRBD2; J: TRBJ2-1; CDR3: CASSQDFPGTGTSGINNEQFF
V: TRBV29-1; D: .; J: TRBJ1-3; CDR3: CGVVYNRGVAGNTIYF
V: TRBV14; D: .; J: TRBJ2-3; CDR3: CTSSLRGSDTQYF
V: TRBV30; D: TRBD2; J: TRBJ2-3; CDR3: CVSGLTGGTDTQYF
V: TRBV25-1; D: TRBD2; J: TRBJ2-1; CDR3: CDSSERREGREHCF
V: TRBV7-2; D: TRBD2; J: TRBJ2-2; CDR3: CACSLGAGGTGELFF
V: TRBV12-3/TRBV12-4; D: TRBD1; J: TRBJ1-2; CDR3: CASSPGQGDGYTF
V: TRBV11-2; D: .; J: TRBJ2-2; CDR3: CASSLDHQGRDTGESFF
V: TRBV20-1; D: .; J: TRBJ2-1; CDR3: CSSVIGGAAYNEQFF
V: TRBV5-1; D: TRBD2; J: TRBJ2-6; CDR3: CASTLRPGTSGSSGANVLTF
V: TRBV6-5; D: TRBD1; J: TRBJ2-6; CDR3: CTSTYRGSGANVLTF
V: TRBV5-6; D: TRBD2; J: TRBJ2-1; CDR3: CASSRGLAEVLTYNEQFF
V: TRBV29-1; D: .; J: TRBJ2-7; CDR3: CSTITSGTGTPYEQYF
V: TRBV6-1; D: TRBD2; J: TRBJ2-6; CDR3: CASRAFQGGGRSGSNVLTF
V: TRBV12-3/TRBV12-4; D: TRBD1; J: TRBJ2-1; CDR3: CASSPRTGDTPGRQFF
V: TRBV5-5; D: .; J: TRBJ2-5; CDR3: CASSSSVDIQETQYF
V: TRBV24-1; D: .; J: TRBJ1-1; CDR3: CATSDTSLGNTEAFF
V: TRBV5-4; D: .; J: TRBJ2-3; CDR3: CASCRGTIGDTQYF
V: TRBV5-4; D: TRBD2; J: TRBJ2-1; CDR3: CASSHLAGDERFF
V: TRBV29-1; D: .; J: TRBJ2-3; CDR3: CSAWHADMQYF
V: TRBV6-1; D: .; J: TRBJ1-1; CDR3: CTSSPTGYTEAFF
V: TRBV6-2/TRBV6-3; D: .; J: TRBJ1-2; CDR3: CASGPRSGYGYTF